The 29 T cell receptor beta chains reported below all come from one sample, sequenced in a study of cytomegalovirus exposure and HLA in healthy donors. PCR was performed using 60 Vbeta and 13 Jbeta primers. TCRdb's copy holds only in-frame clones and misses some; the assay was immunoSEQ multiplex PCR. The table includes 160,000 or so clones, roughly 80% detected once. Sequences were obtained from PBMCs. The origin of the receptors is a female donor in good health and CMV-seronegative.

V usage is TRBV19 and J usage is TRBJ1-4, with D hard to call. V shed 7 bases and J shed 6 bases, with 9 bases lying between them. Germline values: CDR1 LNHDA, CDR2 SQIVND (reference sequence). The CDR3 spans 12 residues. CDR3 sequence: CASNQRDEKLFF. The CDR3 DNA reads TGTGCCAGTAACCAGCGTGATGAAAAACTGTTTTTT.

This clone was recorded a few times. The chain links TRBV9 to TRBJ2-1, with TRBD2 identical over 11 bases. The CDR3 spans 16 residues. The germline V gene has CDR1 SGDLS and CDR2 YYNGEE. Unmatched junction bases numbered 1, after V lost 2 bases and J lost 0 bases. The CDR3 spells CASSVSGGVSYNEQFF. CDR3 DNA sequence: TGTGCCAGCAGCGTTAGCGGGGGGGTCTCCTACAATGAGCAGTTCTTC.

This clone is medium-sized within its sample. This rearrangement joins TRBV6-5 to TRBJ1-1; 9 nucleotides agree with TRBD1. Germline V gene lookup returns CDR1 MNHEY and CDR2 SVGAGI. The CDR3 is 15 amino acids. J was trimmed by 1 base and V by 5 bases; bases with no gene match: 5. The CDR3 reads CASSHRGRGNTEAFF. In DNA form, the CDR3 reads TGTGCCAGCAGTCACAGGGGGCGGGGGAACACTGAAGCTTTCTTT.

The rearrangement uses TRBV15 and TRBJ1-1; no reliable D call. This CDR3 has 14 amino acids. Trimming left V 1 base short and J 5 bases short, with 11 bases between. Germline CDR1 reads LNHNV; CDR2 reads YYDKDF (reference sequence). The DNA for the CDR3 is TGTGCCACCAGCAGAGGACCGGGTGCGACTGAAGCTTTCTTT. This gives the protein CATSRGPGATEAFF.

This chain connects TRBV2 to TRBJ2-5; 9 nucleotides line up with TRBD2. Per the germline V gene, CDR1 is SNHLY and CDR2 is FYNNEI. The CDR3 consists of 14 residues. With V trimmed by 6 bases and J by 1 base, 3 bases remained unmatched. CDR3 DNA: TGTGCCAGCAGGCCGGGACTAGCCCAAGAGACCCAGTACTTC. It specifies CASRPGLAQETQYF.

The DNA for the CDR3 is TGCGCCAGCAGCCAAGACAGGGAGGGGGTGTTGACTAATGAAAAACTGTTTTTT. The encoded protein is CASSQDREGVLTNEKLFF. V and J are TRBV4-3 and TRBJ1-4, with D possibly matching TRBD1 (6 bases). CDR3 length: 18 amino acids. Trimming cost V 0 bases and J 2 bases, with 16 bases left between them. Looked up from germline, CDR1 is LGHNA and CDR2 is YSLEER.

The chain employs TRBV29-1 and TRBJ2-5; maybe TRBD2 (5 bases). The J call is uncertain, as TRBJ2-7 better fits the DNA end. Germline CDR1 SQVTM, CDR2 ANQGSEA. The CDR3 is made up of 10 amino acids. CDR3 in amino acids: CSVRDREQYF. The CDR3 bases are TGCAGCGTCCGGGATCGCGAGCAGTACTTC.

The chain carries TRBV9 and TRBJ2-2, with TRBD2 as a possible D gene (6 bases). Germline V gene data show CDR1 as SGDLS and CDR2 as YYNGEE. V dropped 5 bases and J dropped 6 bases, with 11 bases sitting between them. The CDR3 spans 13 residues. CDR3 bases: TGTGCCAGCAGTGAGCGGGTTGCCGGGGAGCTGTTTTTT. Translated: CASSERVAGELFF.

The CDR3 DNA sequence: TGCGCCAGCAGCGGGGGACTAGCGGAGTACAATGAGCAGTTCTTC. Translating gives CASSGGLAEYNEQFF. The V and J genes are TRBV5-1 and TRBJ2-1; TRBD2 aligns across 11 bases. The CDR3 is 15 amino acids. Trimming took 4 bases from V and 4 from J; bases not matched to a gene: 4. The V gene's germline CDR1 is SGHRS and CDR2 YFSETQ.

The rearrangement joins TRBV6-1 to TRBJ1-2; D is unresolved. The V end was cut by 1 base, the J end by 4 bases, with 10 bases between. Germline V CDR1 and CDR2: MNHNS, SASEGT. The CDR3 is made up of 14 amino acids. This chain's CDR3 is CASSEVQSIYGYTF. The CDR3 DNA follows: TGTGCCAGCAGTGAAGTACAGAGCATCTATGGCTACACCTTC.

The chain combines TRBV7-8 with TRBJ1-4; D is unresolved. Trimming pared 4 bases from V and 8 bases from J, leaving 17 bases between. Germline CDR1 and CDR2: SGHVS and FQNEAQ. This CDR3 has 15 amino acids. CDR3 loop: CASSSPTEEEEKLFF. As DNA, the CDR3 is TGTGCCAGCAGCTCCCCGACCGAGGAAGAAGAAAAACTGTTTTTT.

The J gene is TRBJ2-5, the V gene TRBV27; a weak D match, TRBD2 (6 bases). Per the germline V gene, CDR1 is MNHEY and CDR2 is SMNVEV (reference sequence). Trimming took 2 bases from V and 7 from J, leaving 14 bases between them. The CDR3 is made up of 14 amino acids. CDR3 nucleotide sequence: TGTGCCAGCAGTTTAGCTAGCGCTTTCGGGACCCAGTACTTC. Its translation is CASSLASAFGTQYF.

The rearrangement uses TRBV7-2 and TRBJ1-5, with 8 nucleotides matching TRBD1. The CDR3 has 15 amino acids. V was clipped by 5 bases and J by 4 bases; unmatched bases: 7. Germline assignment: CDR1 SGHTA and CDR2 FQGNSA. CDR3 loop: CASSPGTGRNQPQHF. In DNA form, the CDR3 reads TGTGCCAGCAGCCCGGGGACAGGCCGGAATCAGCCCCAGCATTTT.

The table lists this clone with a count of one. The V call is TRBV9, the J call TRBJ2-7; 11 bases are a match to TRBD1. There are 15 residues in the CDR3. CDR1 is SGDLS, CDR2 YYNGEE, per germline. V shed 3 bases and J 2 bases; nucleotides not matched to a gene: 4. The CDR3 DNA is TGTGCCAGCAGCGCCGGGACAGGGGGTCCCTACGAGCAGTACTTC. This codes for CASSAGTGGPYEQYF.

This rearrangement joins TRBV6-5 to TRBJ2-5; D possibly corresponds to TRBD1 (6 bases). The tail of the sequence fits TRBJ2-7 better, so the J call may be wrong. Germline assignment: CDR1 MNHEY and CDR2 SVGAGI. The CDR3 loop spans 15 amino acids. CDR3: CASRGAAGPTYEQYF. The CDR3 nucleotides read TGTGCCAGCAGGGGGGCGGCAGGGCCAACCTACGAGCAGTACTTC.

The V call is TRBV23-1, the J call TRBJ1-2; unclear D gene. TRBV23-1 qualifies as an ORF whose function is uncertain. This CDR3 is 15 amino acids long. Trimming pared 7 bases from V and 3 bases from J, leaving 18 bases between. As DNA, the CDR3 is TGCGCCAGCAACGCTATACTAGTATGGGACTATGGCTACACCTTC. Amino acids: CASNAILVWDYGYTF.

The chain recombines TRBV2 with TRBJ2-3; 9 bases are a match to TRBD1. Trimming removed 6 bases from V and 6 bases from J; junction bases left unmatched: 10. The CDR3 loop spans 15 amino acids. CDR1 and CDR2 from the germline V gene are SNHLY and FYNNEI. CDR3 coding DNA: TGTGCCAGCAGGGACCCGGGACAGGGCGCCGATACGCAGTATTTT. Protein: CASRDPGQGADTQYF. The entire variable domain, with the rest obtained from reference TRBV2 and TRBJ2-3, is as follows: EPEVTQTPSHQVTQMGQEVILRCVPISNHLYFYWYRQILGQKVEFLVSFYNNEISEKSEIFDDQFSVERPDGSNFTLKIRSTKLEDSAMYFCASRDPGQGADTQYFGPGTRLTVL.

The chain uses TRBV19 and TRBJ2-3, with D tentatively TRBD1 (6 bases). The CDR3 sequence is 14 residues long. CDR1 and CDR2 (germline): LNHDA, SQIVND (reference sequence). V lost 3 bases and J lost 4, with 11 bases in between. DNA of the CDR3: TGTGCCAGTAGTATCTCACCAGGGGCAGATACGCAGTATTTT. It encodes CASSISPGADTQYF.

The rearrangement uses TRBV5-1 and TRBJ2-7, with D perhaps TRBD2 (6 bases). The CDR3 loop spans 13 amino acids. Between the trimmed V and J ends, which lost 7 bases and 2 bases, there was a span of 13 bases. The germline gives CDR1 SGHRS, CDR2 YFSETQ. In nucleotides, the CDR3 is TGCGCCAGCTGGGGGGAAGGGGCCTACGAGCAGTACTTC. Protein: CASWGEGAYEQYF.

The rearrangement uses TRBV6-6 and TRBJ2-7; 16 positions match TRBD2. Germline loops: CDR1 MNHNY, CDR2 SVGAGI (reference sequence). V lost 2 bases, J lost 6 bases, and 4 bases stayed unmatched. The CDR3 has 16 amino acids. The CDR3 DNA reads as TGTGCCAGCAGTTACCTGGGACTAGCGGGAGGGGGCGAGCAGTACTTC. Amino acids: CASSYLGLAGGGEQYF.

The genes are TRBV7-2 and TRBJ2-1; no reliable D call. The CDR3 is 16 amino acids. V was shortened by 5 bases and J by 5 bases, with 19 bases between the two germline ends. CDR1 SGHTA and CDR2 FQGNSA come from the germline V gene. CDR3 DNA sequence: TGTGCCAGCAGCAATAAAGTCCAGCGCCTAAACAATGAGCAGTTCTTC. It yields the protein CASSNKVQRLNNEQFF.

The V gene is TRBV7-8, the J gene TRBJ1-2, with 7 bases that match TRBD1. The germline V gene encodes CDR1 SGHVS and CDR2 FQNEAQ. This CDR3 region has 18 residues. The V gene end was trimmed by 1 base and the J gene end by 3 bases; junction bases not matched to a gene: 14. CDR3 bases: TGTGCCAGCAGCTTAGGGGTGGGGGTCCCAACAGGGGACTATGGCTACACCTTC. Translating gives CASSLGVGVPTGDYGYTF.

For this clone: This specimen includes other DNA sequences encoding the same CDR3. This sequence joins TRBV28 and TRBJ1-4; TRBD1 agrees at 7 bases. Looked up from germline, CDR1 is MDHEN and CDR2 is SYDVKM. V gave up 9 bases and J gave up 8 bases; unmatched junction bases: 18. This CDR3 is built from 16 residues. The CDR3 protein is CASLPRGTVDFEKLFF. The CDR3 DNA is TGTGCCAGTTTACCGAGGGGGACAGTAGATTTCGAAAAACTGTTTTTT.

The chain employs TRBV29-1 and TRBJ2-1; 8 bases align to TRBD1. CDR3 length: 15 amino acids. The germline V gene encodes CDR1 SQVTM and CDR2 ANQGSEA. V lost 5 bases to trimming and J lost 10 bases; unmatched junction nucleotides: 16. CDR3 sequence reads: CSVCRGLWETDEQFF. Written as DNA, the CDR3 is TGCAGCGTTTGCAGGGGGCTCTGGGAAACGGACGAGCAGTTCTTC.

This clone was picked up one time. The chain joins TRBV29-1 to TRBJ1-1; D is perhaps TRBD1 (5 bases). In germline, CDR1 is SQVTM, CDR2 ANQGSEA. The CDR3 totals 10 residues. Trimming pared 6 bases from V and 5 bases from J, leaving 7 bases between. CDR3 bases: TGCAGCGTAGGGGAAACTGAAGCTTTCTTT. Translating it yields CSVGETEAFF.

The gene calls are TRBV7-9 and TRBJ2-1; perhaps TRBD1 as D (5 bases). The CDR3 has 15 residues. Germline V gives CDR1 SEHNR, CDR2 FQNEAQ (reference sequence). V lost 3 bases and J lost 8, with 17 bases in between. The CDR3 nucleotides read TGTGCCAGCAGCTTCGTACTTGGGGCAAACGATGAGCAGTTCTTC. Its protein product is CASSFVLGANDEQFF.

The chain has TRBV5-5 and TRBJ2-3, with D possibly matching TRBD1 (6 bases). Germline values: CDR1 SGHKS, CDR2 YYEKEE (reference sequence). Trimming left V 5 bases short and J 2 bases short, with 9 bases between. This CDR3 has 13 residues. CDR3 loop: CASRGQFTDTQYF. As DNA, the CDR3 is TGTGCCAGCAGAGGACAGTTCACAGATACGCAGTATTTT. The full variable domain, its missing parts supplied by reference TRBV5-5 and TRBJ2-3, is DAGVTQSPTHLIKTRGQQVTLRCSPISGHKSVSWYQQVLGQGPQFIFQYYEKEERGRGNFPDRFSARQFPNYSSELNVNALLLGDSALYLCASRGQFTDTQYFGPGTRLTVL.

The chain joins TRBV5-1 to TRBJ2-1; 7 bases align to TRBD1. CDR3 length equals 12 residues. CDR1 and CDR2 from the germline V gene are SGHRS and YFSETQ. Trimming at V came to 6 bases and at J to 9 bases, leaving 6 bases not matched to a gene. The CDR3 loop is CASTEQGTEQFF. The CDR3 nucleotides read TGCGCCAGCACCGAACAGGGGACTGAGCAGTTCTTC.

The chain has TRBV5-4 and TRBJ2-7; D might be TRBD1 (6 bases). The CDR3 is 12 residues long. CDR1 SGHNT and CDR2 YYREEE come from the germline V gene (reference sequence). V lost 4 bases to trimming and J lost 3 bases, with 8 bases between them. The CDR3 spells CASSQDSYEQYF. CDR3 DNA sequence: TGTGCCAGCAGCCAGGACAGCTACGAGCAGTACTTC. Filled out from reference TRBV5-4 and TRBJ2-7, the complete variable domain reads ETGVTQSPTHLIKTRGQQVTLRCSSQSGHNTVSWYQQALGQGPQFIFQYYREEENGRGNFPPRFSGLQFPNYSSELNVNALELDDSALYLCASSQDSYEQYFGPGTRLTVT.